This entry features one T cell receptor beta chain sequence. The CDR3 contains 14 residues. The V gene's germline CDR1 is LNHDA and CDR2 SQIVND (reference sequence). With V trimmed by 5 bases and J by 6 bases, 9 bases remained unmatched. In the study's own analysis: Estimates of nucleated cell counts were drawn from the amplification of reference gene primers. Profiled with immunoSEQ multiplex PCR; TCRdb holds only in-frame clones, not every one. V, J and clone size derive from that table, while D and trimming were established from the DNA sequence. Of 300,000 to 400,000 clones detected, about 90% appear once; the ten largest clones hold under 3.5%. The data are from a study of blood T cell repertoires in COVID-19. Study summary: The cDNA or gDNA used as material had been derived from T cells, B-cell-depleted T cells, or PBMCs.

This receptor was taken from a young woman who had recovered from COVID-19. The rearrangement uses TRBV19 and TRBJ2-5, with 7 bases aligning to TRBD1. The sequencing input was peripheral blood. The CDR3 spells CASSPRQGMQTQYF. The CDR3 DNA follows: TGTGCCAGTAGTCCTAGACAGGGAATGCAGACCCAGTACTTC.